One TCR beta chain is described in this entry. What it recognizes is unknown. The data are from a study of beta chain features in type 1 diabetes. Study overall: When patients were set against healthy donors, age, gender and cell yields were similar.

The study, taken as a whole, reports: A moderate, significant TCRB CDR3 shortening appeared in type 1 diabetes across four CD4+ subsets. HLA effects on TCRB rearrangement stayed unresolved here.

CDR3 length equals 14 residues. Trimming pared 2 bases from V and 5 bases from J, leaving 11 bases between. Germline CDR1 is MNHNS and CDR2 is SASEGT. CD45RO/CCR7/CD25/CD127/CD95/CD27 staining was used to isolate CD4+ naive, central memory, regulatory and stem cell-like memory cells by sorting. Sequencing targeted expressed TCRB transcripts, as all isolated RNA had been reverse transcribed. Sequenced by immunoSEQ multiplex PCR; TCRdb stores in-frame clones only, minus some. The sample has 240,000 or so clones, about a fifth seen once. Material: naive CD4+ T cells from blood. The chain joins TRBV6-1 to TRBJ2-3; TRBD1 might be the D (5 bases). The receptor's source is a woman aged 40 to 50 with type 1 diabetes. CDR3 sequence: CASSEQGSLDTQYF. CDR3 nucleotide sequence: TGTGCCAGCAGTGAACAGGGATCGTTAGATACGCAGTATTTT.